The 13 T cell receptor beta chains below all came from one sample that was sequenced in a study of T-cell reconstitution after alpha-beta-depleted transplantation in children. TCRbeta library construction was performed incorporating unique molecular identifiers. A single record per CDR3 protein comes from TCRdb applying MiXCR to the PCR reads. This table has a few hundred thousand distinct CDR3 sequences, 20% to 30% appearing once. The sequenced sample was PBMCs, mostly from graft donor cells, obtained 360 days after TCRalphabeta/CD19-depleted stem cell transplant. Receptors originate from a female patient under 10 years old who had a stem cell transplant for congenital amegakaryocytic thrombocytopenia, so the T cells may come from the graft donor.

This chain connects TRBV28 to TRBJ2-1; 8 bases match TRBD1. CDR1 and CDR2 (germline): MDHEN, SYDVKM. CDR3 size: 15 residues. V shed 4 bases and J 7 bases; nucleotides not matched to a gene: 9. The CDR3 here is CASSWGTGWRNEQFF. The CDR3 DNA reads as TGTGCCAGCAGTTGGGGGACAGGCTGGCGAAATGAGCAGTTCTTC.

In this sample, this clonotype turned up many times. This chain connects TRBV25-1 to TRBJ1-1; D is undetermined. V gave up 5 bases and J gave up 0 bases, with 13 bases separating them. Germline V gives CDR1 MGHDK, CDR2 SYGVNS. CDR3 length equals 15 residues. This CDR3 reads CASSPYPQLNTEAFF. CDR3 DNA: TGTGCCAGCAGTCCGTATCCGCAATTGAACACTGAAGCTTTCTTT.

This clonotype appeared many times. V and J are TRBV5-1 and TRBJ1-1; D is ambiguous. With 0 bases removed from V and 12 bases from J, the gap between germline ends came to 18 bases. Germline-derived CDR1 and CDR2 are SGHRS and YFSETQ. The CDR3 contains 14 residues. The CDR3 reads CASSLVLGGSWPFF. The CDR3 DNA follows: TGCGCCAGCAGCTTGGTGCTCGGTGGATCCTGGCCTTTCTTT.

A few counts support this clonotype. The rearrangement uses TRBV28 and TRBJ1-5; D not resolved. CDR1 is MDHEN and CDR2 is SYDVKM in the germline V gene. The CDR3 covers 16 residues. With 3 bases removed from V and 2 bases from J, the gap between germline ends came to 14 bases. The CDR3 region is CASSFLLLHGNQPQHF. CDR3 nucleotides: TGTGCCAGCAGTTTTCTACTGCTTCACGGCAATCAGCCCCAGCATTTT.

This rearrangement joins TRBV14 to TRBJ2-1; D may be TRBD1 (6 bases). V was shortened by 1 base and J by 4 bases, with 26 bases between the two germline ends. CDR3 size: 20 residues. CDR1 is SGHDN, CDR2 FVKESK, per germline. CDR3 in DNA: TGTGCCAGCAGCCAAGGGGACCCAGGGGCTTGGCTCCACCATTACAATGAGCAGTTCTTC. It encodes CASSQGDPGAWLHHYNEQFF. Filled out from reference TRBV14 and TRBJ2-1, the complete variable domain reads EAGVTQFPSHSVIEKGQTVTLRCDPISGHDNLYWYRRVMGKEIKFLLHFVKESKQDESGMPNNRFLAERTGGTYSTLKVQPAELEDSGVYFCASSQGDPGAWLHHYNEQFFGPGTRLTVL.

The rearrangement links TRBV19 to TRBJ1-1, with a tentative D call TRBD1 (6 bases). The CDR3 contains 14 residues. V was pared by 7 bases and J by 1 base, with 13 bases between. Germline V gene lookup returns CDR1 LNHDA and CDR2 SQIVND (reference sequence). The CDR3 sequence is CASTAQGGNTEAFF. The DNA for the CDR3 is TGTGCCAGTACCGCACAGGGAGGGAACACTGAAGCTTTCTTT.

V gene TRBV9 combines with J gene TRBJ1-2, with unresolved D. This CDR3 has 11 amino acids. Trimming pared 7 bases from V and 2 bases from J, leaving 6 bases between. Germline-derived CDR1 and CDR2 are SGDLS and YYNGEE. Here the CDR3 DNA reads TGTGCCAGCGGTCGGAACTATGGCTACACCTTC. It yields the protein CASGRNYGYTF.

This clonotype was counted ten times or more. The chain is built from TRBV20-1 and TRBJ1-1, with 8 bases that match TRBD1. J was trimmed by 6 bases and V by 5 bases; bases with no gene match: 8. Germline V lookup: CDR1 DFQATT, CDR2 SNEGSKA (reference sequence). This CDR3 has 13 amino acids. The CDR3 reads CSAPDRGWAEAFF. Written as DNA, the CDR3 is TGCAGTGCTCCCGACAGGGGCTGGGCTGAAGCTTTCTTT.

The J gene is TRBJ1-5, the V gene TRBV20-1, with unresolved D. Germline CDR1 DFQATT, CDR2 SNEGSKA (reference sequence). This CDR3 comprises 13 residues. Deletions cut 1 base from V and 4 bases from J, with 8 bases between. The CDR3 sequence is CSARGKGNQPQHF. The DNA for the CDR3 is TGCAGTGCTAGAGGTAAAGGGAATCAGCCCCAGCATTTT.

This clonotype was found a few times. This sequence joins TRBV10-3 and TRBJ2-7; D not resolved. Germline V gene lookup returns CDR1 ENHRY and CDR2 SYGVKD. Trimming took off 0 bases at V and 3 bases at J, with 6 bases between the two ends. The CDR3 contains 13 residues. The CDR3 loop reads CAISESSDYEQYF. The CDR3 DNA is TGTGCCATCAGTGAGTCGTCGGACTACGAGCAGTACTTC.

This clonotype has just a few counts. This rearrangement joins TRBV20-1 to TRBJ2-3; TRBD2 matches 7 bases. CDR3 length: 14 residues. Germline V gene lookup returns CDR1 DFQATT and CDR2 SNEGSKA (reference sequence). The V and J ends lost 6 bases and 0 bases, in that order; junction bases with no gene match: 6. The CDR3 DNA sequence: TGCAGTGCCGTAATGGGACTAAGCACAGATACGCAGTATTTT. Residues: CSAVMGLSTDTQYF.

This clonotype was counted ten times or more. V and J are TRBV20-1 and TRBJ2-7; 13 bases map to TRBD2. This CDR3 spans 14 amino acids. Unmatched junction bases numbered 3, after V lost 4 bases and J lost 3 bases. Per germline, CDR1 DFQATT and CDR2 SNEGSKA (reference sequence). The CDR3 is CSATGLAGVYEQYF. CDR3 bases: TGCAGTGCTACTGGACTAGCGGGAGTCTACGAGCAGTACTTC.

This clonotype was found a few times. The J gene is TRBJ2-3, the V gene TRBV4-1; no clear D gene. Trimming pared 1 base from V and 5 bases from J, leaving 10 bases between. The CDR3 is 14 amino acids. Germline values: CDR1 MGHRA, CDR2 YSYEKL. The CDR3 loop reads CASSQGANGDTQYF. The DNA of the CDR3 is TGCGCCAGCAGCCAAGGGGCAAACGGAGATACGCAGTATTTT.